Sequencing of this TCR beta chain was carried out in a study of shared clonotypes between healthy human individuals (TCRdb year 2020). With regard to the full study: The cohort included three men and a couple of women between 18 and 49 years of age. For each donor, CD4 naive and CD4 memory were each run on three plates, CD8 naive on two plates, and CD8 memory on one plate. Per donor, leukapheresis produced somewhere between about 0.94 and 8.9 billion PBMCs. Blood TCR repertoires of 5 or 6 healthy adults were deeply sequenced to estimate repertoire size and the extent of clonotype sharing between individuals. Different laboratories and diverse techniques were used to prepare libraries and sequence TCR repertoires, to increase sequencing depth and limit assay-specific biases.

Using the deep immunoSEQ assay, TCR CDR3 regions were amplified from genomic DNA by multiplex PCR. For each cell subset, the extracted genomic DNA was distributed evenly across all wells of several immunoSEQ 96-well plates, and each plate served as one replicate. Each replicate PCR for sorted subsets received roughly 0.2 ug genomic DNA, equal to about 30,000 T cell genomes. The purified libraries were quantified using a Qubit 3.0 fluorometer, sized with a Bioanalyzer 2100, and then quantified again using the KAPA Library Quantification kit. Every immunoSEQ 96-well plate was sequenced on a dedicated single-read 150-cycle Illumina NextSeq 550 flow cell. Processing in the source paper ran as follows. Because the immunoSEQ output held only junctional sequences and lacked quality scores, the filtering could not match the filtering applied to full-length reads. Sequences were annotated with PyIR, a Python wrapper for IgBLAST v1.9, using IMGT germline references to assign V/J genes and CDR3. Reads with weak V/J assignments (E-value above 1e-6), missing CDR3, stop codons, out-of-frame junctions, or ambiguous translated residues were removed. A V3J clonotype was defined by an identical inferred V gene, J gene, and CDR3 amino acid sequence. To compute the percentage overlap between repertoires, the number of shared unique clonotypes was divided by the size of the smaller repertoire. Three approaches were used to assess repertoire richness: RTK rarefaction, the Chao1 estimator, and Recon v2.1 estimates of unobserved clonotypes. OLGA was used to compute generation probabilities for all TCRbeta clonotypes that the gDNA method yielded from several donors. Not all clones reach the TCRdb copy of this immuneACCESS table, which keeps in-frame sequences only. Checked studies attribute under half of the gap to unresolved V genes and leave the rest unexplained. V and J calls and clone size come straight from that table; D and trimming were deduced from the DNA. The sample table contains roughly 2.5 million clones; only one count was recorded for around nine tenths of them. The leading ten clones occupy over 0.12% of the sample.

The donors were healthy, HIV-negative adults who had no recently reported acute infections or vaccinations. Every donor was a Caucasian adult residing in Nashville, Tennessee, USA. CD4+ T cells were enriched through magnetic negative selection, after which naive cells were positively selected on CD45RA and the remaining negative fraction served as the memory subset. Blood was collected by leukapheresis, and PBMCs were isolated by Ficoll-Histopaque density gradient centrifugation and then cryopreserved in liquid nitrogen vapor phase. Analytical flow cytometry was used to check the purity and quantity of every magnetically sorted T cell population. Genomic DNA was isolated from every sorted fraction and measured by UV absorbance on a Nanodrop 2000c. Broad study findings and their caveats: Across a handful of donors, approximately 4.6% of naive CD4, around 3.3% of naive CD8, roughly 2.2% of memory CD4, and approximately 0.4% of memory CD8 clonotypes were shared. Compared with non-shared clonotypes, the clonotypes found in all four sorted-subset donors had higher generation probabilities. Because the study included only a small number of donors, the genetic and exposure-history diversity represented was limited. Rarefaction of sorted-subset datasets indicated incomplete sequencing despite the large sequencing depth. Sampling was restricted to blood, and TCR repertoires in tissues likely differ from the TCR repertoires found in blood. Naive subsets generally had larger estimated clonotype richness than memory subsets did. Based on pairwise subsampling, the degree of clonotype sharing among donors was expected to be affected by sequencing depth.

The CDR3 covers 15 residues, taking in both the cysteine and the phenylalanine. Just CDR3 DNA is preserved here, 45 bases in frame from base 1. The germline V gene provides CDR1 SGHAT and CDR2 FQNNGV. Trimming takes 7 bases off V and 0 bases off J; junction bases not matched to a gene: 6. Remarks on this clone: Its antigen is unknown. No base-level quality is on record; no much larger clone is a single base apart.

What was sequenced was naive CD4+ T cells sorted from blood. This sample's cell subset or site label indicates: CD45RA+ positively selected. The chain was built from TRBV11-2 and TRBJ2-3, with TRBD2 identical over 8 junction bases. The sequence derives from a man aged 18 to 30 in good health. The nucleotides are TGTGCCAGCACCACCAGCGGGGGAAGCACAGATACGCAGTATTTT. This is translated as CASTTSGGSTDTQYF. With the portions outside the CDR3 filled from the reference TRBV11-2 and TRBJ2-3 genes, the complete variable region becomes EAGVAQSPRYKIIEKRQSVAFWCNPISGHATLYWYQQILGQGPKLLIQFQNNGVVDDSQLPKDRFSAERLKGVDSTLKIQPAKLEDSAVYLCASTTSGGSTDTQYFGPGTRLTVL.